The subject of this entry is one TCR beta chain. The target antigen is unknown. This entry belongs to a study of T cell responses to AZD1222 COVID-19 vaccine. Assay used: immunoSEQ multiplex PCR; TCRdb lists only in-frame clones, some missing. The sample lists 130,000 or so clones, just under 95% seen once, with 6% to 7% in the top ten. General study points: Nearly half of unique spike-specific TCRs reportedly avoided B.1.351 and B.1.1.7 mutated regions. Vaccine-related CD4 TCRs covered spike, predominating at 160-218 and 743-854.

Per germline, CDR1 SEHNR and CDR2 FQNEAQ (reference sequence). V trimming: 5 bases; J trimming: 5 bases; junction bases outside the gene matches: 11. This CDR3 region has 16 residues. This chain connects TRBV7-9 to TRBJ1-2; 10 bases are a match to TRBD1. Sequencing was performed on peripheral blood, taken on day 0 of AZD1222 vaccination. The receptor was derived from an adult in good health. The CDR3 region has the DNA TGTGCCAGCAGCCCCCCCCCGGGACAGGGGAATTATGGCTACACCTTC. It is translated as CASSPPPGQGNYGYTF.